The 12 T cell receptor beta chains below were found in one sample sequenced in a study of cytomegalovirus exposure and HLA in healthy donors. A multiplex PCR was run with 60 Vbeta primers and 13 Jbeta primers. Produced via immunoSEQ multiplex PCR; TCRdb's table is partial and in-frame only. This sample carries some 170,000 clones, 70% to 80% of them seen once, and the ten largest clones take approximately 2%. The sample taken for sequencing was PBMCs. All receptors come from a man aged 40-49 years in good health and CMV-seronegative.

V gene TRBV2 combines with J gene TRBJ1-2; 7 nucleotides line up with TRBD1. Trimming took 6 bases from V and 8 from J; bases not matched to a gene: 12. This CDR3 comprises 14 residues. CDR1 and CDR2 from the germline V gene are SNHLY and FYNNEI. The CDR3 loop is CASRAEQGRGGYTF. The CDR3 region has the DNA TGTGCCAGCAGAGCGGAACAGGGGAGAGGAGGCTACACCTTC. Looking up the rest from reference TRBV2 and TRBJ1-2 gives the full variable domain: EPEVTQTPSHQVTQMGQEVILRCVPISNHLYFYWYRQILGQKVEFLVSFYNNEISEKSEIFDDQFSVERPDGSNFTLKIRSTKLEDSAMYFCASRAEQGRGGYTFGSGTRLTVV.

The CDR3 sequence: CASRPGLAGEEQYF. Written as DNA, the CDR3 is TGTGCCAGCAGACCCGGACTAGCGGGAGAGGAGCAGTACTTC. This chain links TRBV2 with TRBJ2-7; 13 bases line up with TRBD2. Trimming removed 6 bases from V and 7 bases from J; junction bases left unmatched: 6. The CDR3 extends over 14 amino acids. Germline-derived CDR1 and CDR2 are SNHLY and FYNNEI. The entire variable domain, with the rest obtained from reference TRBV2 and TRBJ2-7, is as follows: EPEVTQTPSHQVTQMGQEVILRCVPISNHLYFYWYRQILGQKVEFLVSFYNNEISEKSEIFDDQFSVERPDGSNFTLKIRSTKLEDSAMYFCASRPGLAGEEQYFGPGTRLTVT.

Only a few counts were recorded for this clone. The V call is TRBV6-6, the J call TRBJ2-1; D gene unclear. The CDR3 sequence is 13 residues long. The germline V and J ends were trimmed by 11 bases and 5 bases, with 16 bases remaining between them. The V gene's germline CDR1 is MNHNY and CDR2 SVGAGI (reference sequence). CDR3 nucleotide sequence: TGTGCCGGCCGCTCTTCAGAAAACAATGAGCAGTTCTTC. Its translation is CAGRSSENNEQFF.

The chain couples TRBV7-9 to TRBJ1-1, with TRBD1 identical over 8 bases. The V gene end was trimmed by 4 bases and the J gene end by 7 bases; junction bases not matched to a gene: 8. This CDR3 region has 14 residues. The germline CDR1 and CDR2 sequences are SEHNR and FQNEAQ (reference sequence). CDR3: CASSSETGAIEAFF. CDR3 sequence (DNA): TGTGCCAGCAGCTCCGAGACAGGGGCCATTGAAGCTTTCTTT.

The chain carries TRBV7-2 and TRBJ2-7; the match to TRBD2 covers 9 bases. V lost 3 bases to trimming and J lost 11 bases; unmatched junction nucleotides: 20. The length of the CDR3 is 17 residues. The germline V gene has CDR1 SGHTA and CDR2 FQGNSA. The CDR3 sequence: CASSFLPMAGGGGKKYF. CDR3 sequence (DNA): TGTGCCAGCAGCTTTCTACCCATGGCGGGAGGGGGGGGTAAGAAGTACTTC.

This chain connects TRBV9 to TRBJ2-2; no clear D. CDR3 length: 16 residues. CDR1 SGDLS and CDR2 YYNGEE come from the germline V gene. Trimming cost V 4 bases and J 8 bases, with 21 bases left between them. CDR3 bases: TGTGCCAGCAGCTTCGAGGAGCCTCAGTCGGCTGGGGAGCTGTTTTTT. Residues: CASSFEEPQSAGELFF. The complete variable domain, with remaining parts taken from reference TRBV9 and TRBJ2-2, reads DSGVTQTPKHLITATGQRVTLRCSPRSGDLSVYWYQQSLDQGLQFLIQYYNGEERAKGNILERFSAQQFPDLHSELNLSSLELGDSALYFCASSFEEPQSAGELFFGEGSRLTVL.

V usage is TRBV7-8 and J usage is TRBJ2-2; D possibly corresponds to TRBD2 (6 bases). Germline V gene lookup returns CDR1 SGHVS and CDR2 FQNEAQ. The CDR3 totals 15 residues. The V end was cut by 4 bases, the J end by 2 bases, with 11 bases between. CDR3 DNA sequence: TGTGCCAGCAGCTCTACTAGCTCCAACACCGGGGAGCTGTTTTTT. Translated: CASSSTSSNTGELFF.

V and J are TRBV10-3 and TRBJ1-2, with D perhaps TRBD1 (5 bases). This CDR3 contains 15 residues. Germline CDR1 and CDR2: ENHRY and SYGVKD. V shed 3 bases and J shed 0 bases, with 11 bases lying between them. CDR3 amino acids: CAISDRERANYGYTF. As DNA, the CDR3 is TGTGCCATCAGTGACAGGGAACGAGCTAACTATGGCTACACCTTC.

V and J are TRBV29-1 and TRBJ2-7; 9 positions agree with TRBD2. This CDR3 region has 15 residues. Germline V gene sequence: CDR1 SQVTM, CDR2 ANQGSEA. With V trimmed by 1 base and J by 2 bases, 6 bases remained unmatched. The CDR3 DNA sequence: TGCAGCGTTGAAGTGGGCGGGAGGGCCACCTACGAGCAGTACTTC. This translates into CSVEVGGRATYEQYF.

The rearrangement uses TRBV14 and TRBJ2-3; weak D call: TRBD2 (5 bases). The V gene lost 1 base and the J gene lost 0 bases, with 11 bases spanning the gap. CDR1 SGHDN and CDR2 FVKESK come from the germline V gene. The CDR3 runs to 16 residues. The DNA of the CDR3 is TGTGCCAGCAGCCAAGTAAGCGGATCTAGCACAGATACGCAGTATTTT. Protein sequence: CASSQVSGSSTDTQYF.

The CDR3 is CASSDSRQGARVGELFF. The CDR3 nucleotides are TGTGCCAGCAGTGATTCTCGACAGGGGGCGAGGGTCGGGGAGCTGTTTTTT. The chain links TRBV6-4 to TRBJ2-2; 10 nucleotides agree with TRBD1. Germline V CDR1 and CDR2: MRHNA, SNTAGT. V shed 3 bases and J 7 bases; nucleotides not matched to a gene: 11. This CDR3 spans 17 amino acids.

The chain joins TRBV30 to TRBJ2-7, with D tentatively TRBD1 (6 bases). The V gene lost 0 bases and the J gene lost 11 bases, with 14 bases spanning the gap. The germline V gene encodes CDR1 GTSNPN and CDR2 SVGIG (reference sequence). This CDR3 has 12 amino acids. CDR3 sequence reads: CAWSVQGGREYF. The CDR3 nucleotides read TGTGCCTGGAGTGTACAAGGGGGAAGGGAGTACTTC.